Included here is one T cell receptor beta chain sequence, with context. This specimen belongs to a study of blood T cell repertoires in COVID-19. The wider study: The United States, Italy and Spain supplied acute and convalescent COVID-19 samples. The cDNA or gDNA used as material had been derived from T cells, B-cell-depleted T cells, or PBMCs.

Authors' data handling: From reference gene primer amplification, estimates of nucleated cell counts were derived. TCRdb's copy holds only in-frame clones and misses some; the assay was immunoSEQ multiplex PCR. The V and J calls and clone size are taken from that table; D and trimming were inferred from the DNA. In the table there are 40,000 to 50,000 clones, about 87% of which are singletons. Trimming at V came to 7 bases and at J to 6 bases, leaving 8 bases not matched to a gene. This CDR3 contains 14 residues. Germline CDR1 and CDR2: MNHNY and SVGAGI (reference sequence). Sequenced material: peripheral blood. V usage is TRBV6-6 and J usage is TRBJ2-7, with 11 bases identical to TRBD2. The origin of this receptor is a human donor in a cohort sampled during active COVID-19. In nucleotides, the CDR3 is TGTGCCAGCAAAATAGCGGGAGGGCCTGGCGAGCAGTACTTC. Its protein product is CASKIAGGPGEQYF.